The rows below give T cell receptor beta chains drawn from one sample of a study of vaccination and CD4 T cells after COVID-19. TCRdb passed the PCR reads through MiXCR, listing each CDR3 protein once. The sample lists about 22,000 distinct CDR3 sequences; about 30% were seen once. No antigen has been identified for these receptors. The sequences come from CD4+ T cells from blood, cultured in vitro, collected about 7 months after SARS-CoV-2 vaccination. These receptors came from a human donor who had recovered from COVID-19. The conserved cysteine and the conserved F or W are not part of the CDR3 here. Clone sizes are given selectively: once, few, many, or a class where the clone is expanded.

cdr3_length,v_call,j_call,clone_size,cdr3_aa
12,TRBV6-5,TRBJ1-1,once,ASSFDRAQPEAF
12,TRBV6-5,TRBJ1-5,medium-sized,ASSYSRGNQPQH
13,TRBV6-5,TRBJ2-7,few,ASSYSPVPSYEQY
14,TRBV6-5,TRBJ1-5,.,ASSYPHRGLIGPQH
14,TRBV7-6,TRBJ2-2,few,ASSLGSGHIAGELF
13,TRBV25-1,TRBJ2-3,few,ASSDLAGYTDTQY
13,TRBV19,TRBJ2-5,medium-sized,ASSRRLAYQETQY
13,TRBV7-8,TRBJ1-4,.,ASSPQGTANEKLF
12,TRBV20-1,TRBJ2-2,medium-sized,SASSLVNTGELF
13,TRBV20-1,TRBJ2-5,few,SARDPTGPGETQY
13,TRBV20-1,TRBJ2-3,few,SALGLAGGADTQY
14,TRBV11-2,TRBJ2-1,medium-sized,ASSVFRDSSPNEQF
13,TRBV11-1,TRBJ2-7,few,ASSFQDRGIYEQY
13,TRBV6-5,TRBJ2-3,.,ASSYKGASTDTQY
10,TRBV4-1,TRBJ2-7,.,ASSQDTYEQY
12,TRBV24-1,TRBJ1-2,.,ATDRGSSPGGYT
12,TRBV15,TRBJ2-1,.,ATSRGRRGNEQF
15,TRBV7-8,TRBJ2-1,few,ASSLGALAGVRNEQF
14,TRBV7-8,TRBJ2-5,.,ASSLSSPEYQETQY
19,TRBV4-2,TRBJ2-1,.,ASSQDLGRGELAGVHDEQF
11,TRBV5-4,TRBJ1-3,.,ASSGDSGNTIY
13,TRBV6-5,TRBJ2-5,few,ASSYSRTEEETQY
10,TRBV2,TRBJ1-2,.,ASRQGSDGYT
12,TRBV7-3,TRBJ2-3,.,ASSFTSNTDTQY
13,TRBV6-5,TRBJ2-7,.,ASSYRPLSSYEQY
13,TRBV28,TRBJ2-3,.,ASSLTRGSTDTQY
15,TRBV7-2,TRBJ2-3,few,ASSLQGQGRLTDTQY
12,TRBV7-9,TRBJ2-7,few,ASSLSAGSYEQY
11,TRBV20-1,TRBJ2-1,.,SARDPVFNEQF
11,TRBV10-3,TRBJ1-2,few,AISYTGRDGYT
11,TRBV25-1,TRBJ1-1,few,ASSEYTDREAF
9,TRBV20-1,TRBJ1-2,.,SARFAQSYT
12,TRBV7-9,TRBJ2-7,.,ASSSDRSSYEQY
12,TRBV2,TRBJ2-1,.,ASSAWTGTDEQF
12,TRBV20-1,TRBJ2-7,few,SAFYGGTGYEQY
14,TRBV7-8,TRBJ2-1,few,ASTIRGGRSYNEQF
13,TRBV20-1,TRBJ2-1,.,SARAGVRSYNEQF
10,TRBV7-9,TRBJ2-1,medium-sized,ASQDRTNEQF
13,TRBV7-2,TRBJ2-3,few,ASSRSGFSTDTQY
12,TRBV20-1,TRBJ2-1,.,SALTSSTYNEQF
11,TRBV6-2/TRBV6-3,TRBJ2-5,few,ASSQQGVETQY
14,TRBV20-1,TRBJ2-1,.,SALGGLAGDNNEQF
13,TRBV7-9,TRBJ2-3,.,ASSLAWGQTDTQY
10,TRBV20-1,TRBJ1-2,few,SAREANYGYT
14,TRBV7-9,TRBJ2-2,few,ASSLGSGTYTGELF
12,TRBV6-1,TRBJ1-1,few,ASSEGGASTEAF
14,TRBV6-5,TRBJ2-1,.,ASSYYSGTNYNEQF
13,TRBV4-2,TRBJ1-2,.,ASSQDLAAAYGYT
13,TRBV4-2,TRBJ1-3,.,ASSLGQANGNTIY
12,TRBV20-1,TRBJ2-5,few,SAQTSGRGETQY
12,TRBV2,TRBJ1-5,many,ASSGGQGYQPQH
13,TRBV2,TRBJ1-1,.,ASSEIGVRGTEAF
12,TRBV6-1,TRBJ1-1,few,ASSAAPGDTEAF